This T cell receptor beta chain was recovered during a study of identical twins. This CDR3 spans 14 amino acids. Germline-derived CDR1 and CDR2 are ENHRY and SYGVKD. Between the trimmed V and J ends, which lost 6 bases and 1 base, there was a span of 11 bases. Via MiXCR, TCRdb re-called the 5' RACE reads, giving one row per CDR3 protein. In the table there are roughly 750,000 distinct CDR3 sequences, 21% of which are singletons. This clonotype appeared a few times. This sample also appeared in a second study, on T cells expressing NK-cell markers.

The sequencing input was PBMCs. The sequence was collected from a woman aged 18-29 years in good health. The V call is TRBV10-3, the J call TRBJ2-3; D gene unclear. CDR3 loop: CAISPSAGTDTQYF. CDR3 DNA: TGTGCCATCAGCCCCTCGGCCGGCACAGATACGCAGTATTTT.